At least ten counts were recorded for the clone carrying this T cell receptor beta chain. Its antigen is unidentified. This specimen belongs to a study of neurological immune-mediated disorders. Whole-study findings and limits: The absence of shared CDR3 amino acid sequences among expanded clones across subjects suggests private repertoires in all groups. Patients with HTLV-1-associated myelopathy had the highest level of TCR clonal expansion, whereas patients with multiple sclerosis had the lowest level, falling beneath the level found in healthy controls.

Trimming stripped 6 bases from V and 0 bases from J, with 13 bases between. This CDR3 has 15 residues. Per the germline V gene, CDR1 is MDHEN and CDR2 is SYDVKM. Sequencing runs each generated in excess of 180 million TCR-beta sequences derived from 15-18 subjects. Each CDR3 protein is one row after TCRdb ran MiXCR on the 5' RACE reads. Found here are about 59,000 distinct CDR3 sequences, approximately 12% of them singletons; the top ten hold about 10%. This chain links TRBV28 with TRBJ2-3, with D perhaps being TRBD1 or TRBD2 (5 bases each). The TCR originated in a woman aged 55-69 years with HTLV-1-associated myelopathy (HAM/TSP). Sequenced sample: PBMCs. CDR3: CASSPDGTSTDTQYF. The DNA for the CDR3 is TGTGCCAGCAGCCCCGACGGGACGAGCACAGATACGCAGTATTTT.